This TCR beta chain was retrieved from a study of blood T cell repertoires in COVID-19. Study-level information: Some COVID-19 samples were acute and others convalescent; all came from the United States, Italy and Spain. Sources were T cells, B-cell-depleted T cells, or PBMCs; the material itself was cDNA or gDNA.

In the authors' workflow: Reference gene primer amplification gave nucleated cell count estimates. Using immunoSEQ multiplex PCR, the repertoire was profiled, and TCRdb retains in-frame clones only, with some absent. From that table come the V and J calls and clone size; the DNA was used to work out D and trimming. This sample carries roughly 200,000 clones, more than 70% of them seen once, and the ten largest clones take approximately 1.5%. The germline gives CDR1 LNHDA, CDR2 SQIVND (reference sequence). There are 13 residues in the CDR3. V lost 6 bases and J lost 4; bases outside the gene matches: 3.

Sequenced: peripheral blood. The clonotype comes from a man aged 18 to 29 with active or convalescent COVID-19. This rearrangement joins TRBV19 to TRBJ1-2; 9 bases agree with TRBD1. The CDR3 bases are TGTGCCAGTAGACAGGGGGCTGGCTATGGCTACACCTTC. Its protein product is CASRQGAGYGYTF.